This entry is about one TCR beta chain. Its target is not known. Sequencing relied on a cDNA template that was reverse transcribed from extracted RNA. Libraries were prepared by immunoSEQ multiplex PCR; TCRdb keeps only in-frame clonotypes and omits some of them. The table includes over 150,000 clones, approximately 56% detected once. The sample originates from a study of CD8+ T cells in alopecia areata. General study findings and limits: Across lesional scalp, and particularly alopecia totalis/universalis, clonality surpassed that of normal scalp.

Germline assignment: CDR1 SEHNR and CDR2 FQNEAQ (reference sequence). After removal of 5 bases from V and 7 bases from J, the junction contained 5 bases not matched to a gene. The CDR3 runs to 13 residues. The TCR was taken from a human donor with alopecia areata. Source: CD4+ T cells sorted from blood, taken at week 0. V is TRBV7-9 and J is TRBJ1-5, with 7 bases identical to TRBD1. The CDR3 nucleotides are TGTGCCAGCAGCACGAACAGGGGCCAGCCCCAGCATTTT. Its translation is CASSTNRGQPQHF.